This T cell receptor (beta chain) was found in a study of PD-1 blockade in classical Hodgkin lymphoma. Study background: The patients were dosed with nivolumab 3 mg/kg, infused intravenously every 2 weeks. The study, taken as a whole, reports: Partial responders and progressors had significantly lower baseline TCR diversity. Reported findings placed baseline TCR diversity lower in newly diagnosed patients (compared with healthy donors). While CD8+ TCR diversity did not rise significantly by C4D1, CD4+ TCR diversity did.

Sequencing was performed with immunoSEQ multiplex PCR; in TCRdb, only in-frame clones are kept and a portion is missing. Among around 53,000 clones listed, about 75% were seen once. The ends were cut back, 7 bases at V and 3 bases at J, with 25 bases in the middle. Per the germline V gene, CDR1 is SQVTM and CDR2 is ANQGSEA. CDR3 length: 16 amino acids. On this clone itself: What it recognizes is unknown.

Time point noted: cycle 4 day 1 (C4D1), after 6 weeks of nivolumab. Brentuximab vedotin exposure varied among the patients, all of whom had relapsed after autologous stem cell transplantation. The source material was peripheral blood mononuclear cells (PBMCs), sampled before the fourth cycle of nivolumab. The sequence was collected from a human donor with classical Hodgkin lymphoma. J is TRBJ2-7 and V is TRBV29-1; possibly TRBD1 for D (5 bases). Here the CDR3 DNA reads TGCAGCGCCACCGAGCCCCGTAAGGGGCGCCTCTACGAGCAGTACTTC. The encoded protein is CSATEPRKGRLYEQYF.